This TCR beta chain is from a study of cytomegalovirus exposure and HLA in healthy donors. 60 Vbeta and 13 Jbeta primers were used in PCR. TCRdb's table, derived via immunoSEQ multiplex PCR, lists solely in-frame clones and lacks some. The sample contains tens of thousands of clones, 75% of which appear only once. The germline CDR1 and CDR2 sequences are SGDLS and YYNGEE. CDR3 length: 14 amino acids. V lost 4 bases and J 7 bases, leaving 17 bases between the germline ends. The rearrangement links TRBV9 to TRBJ1-2; D remains unclear. This TCR came from a woman in her 40s in good health and CMV-seropositive. Sequenced sample: PBMCs. As DNA, the CDR3 is TGTGCCAGCAGCCCCCTCGGTTCTTGGGCTGGCTACACCTTC. It encodes CASSPLGSWAGYTF.